The clone carrying this TCR beta chain appeared a few times. Its antigen is unidentified. CDR1 and CDR2 (germline): SGHVS, FNYEAQ. Trimming took off 3 bases at V and 4 bases at J, with 15 bases between the two ends. The CDR3 loop spans 15 amino acids. This sample is drawn from a study of vaccination and CD4 T cells after COVID-19. Regarding the study as a whole: Convalescent patients were relatively few, and early post-infection timepoints were missing.

Treatment in this sample: roughly 10-day PBMC culture with coronavirus spike peptide pools or control peptides (ViraFEST assay). With about 9 days of culture completed, CD4+ T cells were isolated by negative selection. At the Johns Hopkins FTIC core, DNA taken from cultured CD4+ T cells was sequenced by way of the Oncomine TCR Beta short-read assay. Extraction of genomic DNA was performed on cultured CD4+ T cells. TCRdb redid the calling of the PCR reads with MiXCR, one entry per CDR3 protein. The repertoire holds roughly 22,000 distinct CDR3 sequences, with 62% as singletons. Specimen: CD4+ T cells from blood, cultured in vitro. The V gene is TRBV7-6, the J gene TRBJ1-2; TRBD1 is a possible D gene (5 bases). This TCR was recovered from a human donor who had recovered from COVID-19. The CDR3 sequence: CASSLGPGMSYGYTF. For the CDR3, the DNA is TGTGCCAGCAGCTTGGGGCCGGGAATGTCCTATGGCTACACCTTC.